This TCR beta chain was captured in a study of blood T cell repertoires in COVID-19 (dated by TCRdb to 2018 to 2020). Regarding the research as a whole: Samples covering the acute and convalescent phases of COVID-19 were provided by collaborators in the United States, Italy and Spain. A de-identified subject ID, COVID-19 status, age in years and sex were almost always included in the sample metadata. Samples were obtained from the ongoing ImmuneRACE study (first 160 participants) and from 1,000 to 1,500 subjects provided by 6 global collaborators. The repertoires were made available in a free public database intended to serve as a resource for research on the immune response to SARS-CoV-2. Where HLA class I and class II types were available, the types were taken from metadata supplied by the sample provider, not from assay-based typing. The material from the prospective study consisted of cDNA or gDNA derived from T cells, B-cell-depleted T cells, or PBMCs. Subjects who had been exposed to COVID-19, were actively infected with it, or had recovered from it provided the deeply sampled blood TCRbeta repertoires that made up the dataset. General findings and caveats noted by the study authors: How much clinical and demographic metadata was included differed by source and by participant, and the metadata was provided uncurated.

The immunoSEQ Assay, a bias-controlled multiplex PCR, was used to amplify TCRbeta CDR3 regions from genomic DNA. Under the source paper's analysis protocol: The number of nucleated cells in each sample was estimated from the amplification of reference gene primers within the assay. To quantify the absolute abundance of each unique TCRbeta CDR3 rearrangement, sequence reads were collapsed and filtered. Productive Simpson clonality was computed per sample as the square root of Simpson's diversity index over productive rearrangements. The clones in this table, taken by TCRdb from immuneACCESS, are in-frame only. Not every clone is retained; where verified, under half of the shortfall comes from an unresolved V gene, and the cause of the rest is unknown. From that table come the V and J calls and clone size; the DNA was used to work out D and trimming. This sample is represented by 470,000 or so clones; around 90% of them were singletons. In total, the top ten clones hold around 1.8% of the sample.

CDR1 is given as GTSNPN and CDR2 as SVGIG, both from the germline V gene (reference sequence). Reading from cysteine to phenylalanine, the CDR3 counts 17 amino acids. Just CDR3 DNA is preserved here, 51 bases in frame from base 1. Unmatched junction bases come to 13, with V trimmed by 3 bases and J by 4 bases. On this clone: Its antigen has not been determined. No qualities accompany the bases; no much larger clone lies one base away.

Enrolling through a virtual design, the prospective study's participants ranged in age from roughly 18 to 95 years and lived across around 25 United States geographic areas. In the prospective study, participants were assigned to cohorts based on the clinical history participants reported in a screening survey and a study questionnaire. Each participant in the prospective study had whole blood, serum and a nasopharyngeal or oropharyngeal swab collected by mobile phlebotomists. Over a roughly 2-month period, participants in the prospective study had the option of providing additional blood draws and questionnaires. Blood samples from the prospective study were shipped frozen or at room temperature prior to DNA extraction.

The source of this sequence is a woman under 30 with acute COVID-19. This chain joins TRBV30 to TRBJ2-2; TRBD1 matches 8 bases in the middle. The sample taken for sequencing was PBMCs or T cells enriched from blood (not recorded which). The DNA is TGTGCCTGGAGCCTCAGGGGGCGTATTTTTTTCACCGGGGAGCTGTTTTTT. Its product reads: CAWSLRGRIFFTGELFF.